Shown below are 22 T cell receptor beta chains from a single sample sequenced in a study of CD8+CD57+ T cells in acquired aplastic anemia (dated by TCRdb to the late 2010s). The run used an Illumina HiSeq 2000. Profiling of TCR beta VDJ combinations and CDR3 sequences used genomic DNA as the template. TCRdb ran its own pipeline on the public reads, namely fastp trimming at Q25 and MiXCR clone calling, and kept in-frame beta chains. For every CDR3 protein sequence, its rows merge into one entry that carries the most common genes and DNA. Counted in this sample were under 200,000 distinct CDR3 sequences; 55% to 70% of them appeared once. Of the sample, about 43% is held by the ten largest clones. The sample taken for sequencing was sorted CD4+, CD8+, or CD8+CD57+ T cells (not recorded which) from PBMCs. Receptor source: a human donor with severe aplastic anemia or a healthy control (not recorded which).

This clonotype was seen a handful of times. The rearrangement joins TRBV24-1 to TRBJ1-2, with a possible D match to TRBD1 (6 bases). V lost 1 base and J lost 8, with 10 bases in between. Germline CDR1 KGHDR, CDR2 SFDVKD. The CDR3 is 13 residues long. The CDR3 DNA sequence: TGTGCCACCAGTGATTTCGGGGGCCAGGGCTACACCTTC. Translation: CATSDFGGQGYTF.

The chain is built from TRBV20-1 and TRBJ2-1; D might be TRBD1 or TRBD2, each matching 5 bases. The CDR3 loop spans 16 amino acids. V dropped 5 bases and J dropped 5 bases, with 22 bases sitting between them. CDR1 is DFQATT, CDR2 SNEGSKA, per germline (reference sequence). For the CDR3, the DNA is TGCAGTGCTGGAAAATCCGGGACGAGTGGGAACAATGAGCAGTTCTTC. This codes for CSAGKSGTSGNNEQFF.

Regarding this clonotype: Being one base from a much bigger clone, this may be a read error. CDR3 in amino acids: CASSWAAAYEQYF. In DNA, the CDR3 is TGTGCCAGCAGTTGGGCCGCGGCCTACGAGCAGTACTTC. This chain links TRBV27 with TRBJ2-7; D remains ambiguous. Trimming took 4 bases from V and 2 from J, leaving 9 bases between them. Per the germline V gene, CDR1 is MNHEY and CDR2 is SMNVEV (reference sequence). The CDR3 contains 13 residues.

The chain uses TRBV4-1 and TRBJ2-3, with 8 bases identical to TRBD2. Germline V gene sequence: CDR1 MGHRA, CDR2 YSYEKL. The CDR3 has 18 residues. V lost 1 base and J lost 2; bases outside the gene matches: 11. The chain's CDR3 is CASSQAGGGRRPTDTQYF. CDR3 DNA: TGCGCCAGCAGCCAAGCAGGCGGGGGGCGCCGACCCACAGATACGCAGTATTTT.

The V and J genes are TRBV6-5 and TRBJ2-7; possible D gene TRBD2, 5 bases. V lost 0 bases and J 3 bases, leaving 12 bases between the germline ends. The CDR3 length is 15 residues. Germline V gene sequence: CDR1 MNHEY, CDR2 SVGAGI. CDR3: CASSYSRASSYEQYF. CDR3 sequence (DNA): TGTGCCAGCAGTTACTCGAGGGCTAGCAGCTACGAGCAGTACTTC.

The chain combines TRBV2 with TRBJ1-2; D might be TRBD1 (6 bases). The CDR3 is 14 residues long. The germline V and J ends were trimmed by 7 bases and 3 bases, with 15 bases remaining between them. Germline CDR1 and CDR2: SNHLY and FYNNEI. CDR3 DNA: TGTGCCAGCACTTCACAAGGGGGGGACTATGGCTACACCTTC. Its protein product is CASTSQGGDYGYTF.

There are many counts of this clonotype. V is TRBV6-5 and J is TRBJ2-2, with 8 bases identical to TRBD1. CDR3 length: 13 amino acids. V shed 6 bases, J shed 8 bases, and the junction held 5 bases outside the gene matches. The V gene's germline CDR1 is MNHEY and CDR2 SVGAGI. This chain's CDR3 is CASSATGGGELFF. The DNA of the CDR3 is TGTGCCAGCAGCGCCACAGGGGGAGGGGAGCTGTTTTTT.

CDR3 DNA: TGCAGTGCTAGAGATCCGGGGAGGGCGGGAGAGACCCAGTACTTC. Its translation: CSARDPGRAGETQYF. The V and J genes are TRBV20-1 and TRBJ2-5, with 7 bases lining up with TRBD2. The V segment lost 0 bases and the J segment 4 bases; nucleotides outside the gene matches: 8. Germline CDR1 and CDR2: DFQATT and SNEGSKA (reference sequence). The CDR3 extends over 15 amino acids.

This chain connects TRBV10-3 to TRBJ2-3; TRBD2 is a possible D gene (5 bases). This CDR3 is built from 15 residues. V lost 4 bases and J lost 5, with 16 bases in between. Germline CDR1 reads ENHRY; CDR2 reads SYGVKD. The CDR3 is CAISGLSEGGDTQYF. The CDR3 nucleotides read TGTGCCATCAGTGGGCTTAGCGAGGGTGGAGATACGCAGTATTTT.

As concerns this clonotype: No conserved phenylalanine or tryptophan ends this CDR3, so it is likely a read error. This CDR3 reads CASSLAYEGETQYS. DNA for the CDR3: TGTGCCAGCAGCTTGGCTTATGAGGGAGAGACCCAGTACTCC. This rearrangement joins TRBV7-9 to TRBJ2-5, with TRBD2 as a possible D gene (5 bases). The CDR3 has 14 amino acids. Trimming stripped 3 bases from V and 4 bases from J, with 12 bases between. Per the germline V gene, CDR1 is SEHNR and CDR2 is FQNEAQ (reference sequence).

This chain uses TRBV29-1 with TRBJ2-5, with 7 bases that match TRBD2. From germline, CDR1 is SQVTM and CDR2 ANQGSEA. Losses at the gene ends were 3 bases for V and 5 bases for J; bases not matched to a gene: 6. CDR3 length equals 13 residues. CDR3 region: CSVDLLARETQYF. The CDR3, as DNA: TGCAGCGTTGATCTACTAGCGCGGGAGACCCAGTACTTC.

The rearrangement links TRBV9 to TRBJ2-7, with 8 bases matching TRBD2. The CDR3 totals 14 residues. Germline lookup yields CDR1 SGDLS and CDR2 YYNGEE. V was pared by 4 bases and J by 2 bases, with 5 bases of the junction left unmatched. The CDR3 reads CASSPSGSPYEQYF. CDR3 DNA sequence: TGTGCCAGCAGCCCGAGCGGGAGCCCCTACGAGCAGTACTTC.

The rearrangement uses TRBV10-3 and TRBJ2-7; no clear D gene. V lost 3 bases to trimming and J lost 3 bases, with 6 bases between them. Germline CDR1 and CDR2: ENHRY and SYGVKD. The length of the CDR3 is 12 residues. CDR3 sequence (DNA): TGTGCCATCAGTGATTTGGACTACGAGCAGTACTTC. Encoded protein: CAISDLDYEQYF.

In its sample, this clonotype was seen a few times. The rearrangement links TRBV20-1 to TRBJ2-7, with D unresolved. CDR1 and CDR2 from the germline V gene are DFQATT and SNEGSKA (reference sequence). V was trimmed by 3 bases and J by 5 bases, leaving 8 bases between them. The CDR3 totals 11 residues. DNA for the CDR3: TGCAGTGCTAGGATGATGAACGAGCAGTACTTC. Protein product: CSARMMNEQYF.

This clonotype was picked up a small number of times. The chain couples TRBV7-8 to TRBJ2-7; D may correspond to TRBD1 or TRBD2 (5 bases each). V was pared by 3 bases and J by 3 bases, with 15 bases between. CDR3 length equals 15 residues. Germline CDR1 and CDR2: SGHVS and FQNEAQ. CDR3 sequence (DNA): TGTGCCAGCAGCTTTTTTGGGGGAACGGGCTACGAGCAGTACTTC. Amino acids: CASSFFGGTGYEQYF.

The chain employs TRBV6-1 and TRBJ2-2; 7 bases fit TRBD2. This CDR3 contains 12 residues. Germline V gene data show CDR1 as MNHNS and CDR2 as SASEGT. With 4 bases clipped from V and 7 bases from J, the junction kept 0 bases outside the gene matches. The DNA for the CDR3 is TGTGCCAGCAGTGGGACTAGCGGGGAGCTGTTTTTT. Its protein product is CASSGTSGELFF.

The chain combines TRBV15 with TRBJ2-7, with no clear D. This CDR3 comprises 15 residues. V shed 4 bases and J shed 3 bases, with 16 bases lying between them. Looked up from germline, CDR1 is LNHNV and CDR2 is YYDKDF (reference sequence). Written as DNA, the CDR3 is TGTGCCACCAGCAACCTACGAGGACCCGTCTACGAGCAGTACTTC. Translation gives CATSNLRGPVYEQYF.

In this sample, this clonotype turned up a few times. CDR3 protein: CASSLAGATYEQYF. The CDR3 DNA follows: TGTGCCAGCAGCTTAGCGGGGGCTACCTACGAGCAGTACTTC. The chain joins TRBV7-9 to TRBJ2-7, with D perhaps matching TRBD1 (6 bases). Trimming cost V 0 bases and J 2 bases, with 8 bases left between them. This CDR3 has 14 residues. The germline V gene encodes CDR1 SEHNR and CDR2 FQNEAQ (reference sequence).

J is TRBJ2-4 and V is TRBV20-1; D call uncertain. Trimming left V 6 bases short and J 0 bases short, with 9 bases between. CDR3 size: 13 residues. Germline assignment: CDR1 DFQATT and CDR2 SNEGSKA (reference sequence). CDR3 DNA sequence: TGCAGTGCCGTCACACTAGCCAAAAACATTCAGTACTTC. It yields the protein CSAVTLAKNIQYF.

The chain uses TRBV12-3 or TRBV12-4 and TRBJ2-3; 7 bases are shared with TRBD2. V shed 4 bases, J shed 2 bases, and the junction held 6 bases outside the gene matches. The length of the CDR3 is 15 residues. The CDR3 loop reads CASSSRTRPTDTQYF. CDR3 coding DNA: TGTGCCAGCAGTTCGCGGACTAGACCCACAGATACGCAGTATTTT.

J is TRBJ2-5 and V is TRBV7-9; no clear D. Per the germline V gene, CDR1 is SEHNR and CDR2 is FQNEAQ (reference sequence). V lost 3 bases, J lost 5 bases, and 10 bases lay in between. CDR3 length: 13 amino acids. Here the CDR3 reads CASSFKGGETQYF. The CDR3, as DNA: TGTGCCAGCAGCTTCAAGGGTGGGGAGACCCAGTACTTC.

This clonotype was detected only a few times. DNA for the CDR3: TGTGCCAGCAGCTTGGCGACAGGGGTCTACGAGCAGTACTTC. Amino acids: CASSLATGVYEQYF. V is TRBV7-2 and J is TRBJ2-7, with 8 bases fitting TRBD1. V gave up 3 bases and J gave up 3 bases; unmatched junction bases: 4. Germline V gene sequence: CDR1 SGHTA, CDR2 FQGNSA. CDR3 length equals 14 residues.